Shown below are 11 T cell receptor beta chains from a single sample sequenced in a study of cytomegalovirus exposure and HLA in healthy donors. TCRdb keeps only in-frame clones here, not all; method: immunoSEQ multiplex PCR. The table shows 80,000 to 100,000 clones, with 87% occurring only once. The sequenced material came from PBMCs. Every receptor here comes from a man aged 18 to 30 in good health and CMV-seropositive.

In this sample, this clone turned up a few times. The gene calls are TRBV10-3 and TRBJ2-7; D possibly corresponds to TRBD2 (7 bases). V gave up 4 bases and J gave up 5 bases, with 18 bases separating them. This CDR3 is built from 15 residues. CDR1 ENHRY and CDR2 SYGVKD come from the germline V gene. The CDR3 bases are TGTGCCATCAGTGGAGGGGGGGGCAGAGAGGACGAGCAGTACTTC. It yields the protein CAISGGGGREDEQYF.

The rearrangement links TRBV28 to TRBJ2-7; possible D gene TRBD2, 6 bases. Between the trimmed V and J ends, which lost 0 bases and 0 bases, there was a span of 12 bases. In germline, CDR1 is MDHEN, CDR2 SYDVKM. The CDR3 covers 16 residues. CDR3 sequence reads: CASSLWDTGDSYEQYF. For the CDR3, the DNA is TGTGCCAGCAGTTTATGGGATACGGGGGACTCCTACGAGCAGTACTTC.

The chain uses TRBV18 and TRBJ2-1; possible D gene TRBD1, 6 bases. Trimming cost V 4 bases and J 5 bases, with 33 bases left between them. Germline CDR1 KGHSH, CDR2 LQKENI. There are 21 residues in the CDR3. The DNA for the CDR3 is TGTGCCAGCTCACTCCGTGAAACAGGGAAGACAATTTTCATTACTAACAATGAGCAGTTCTTC. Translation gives CASSLRETGKTIFITNNEQFF. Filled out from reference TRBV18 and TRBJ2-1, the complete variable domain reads NAGVMQNPRHLVRRRGQEARLRCSPMKGHSHVYWYRQLPEEGLKFMVYLQKENIIDESGMPKERFSAEFPKEGPSILRIQQVVRGDSAAYFCASSLRETGKTIFITNNEQFFGPGTRLTVL.

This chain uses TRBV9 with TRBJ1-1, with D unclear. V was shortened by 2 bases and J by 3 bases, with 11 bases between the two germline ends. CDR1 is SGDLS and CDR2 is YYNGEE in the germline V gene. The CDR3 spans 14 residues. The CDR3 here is CASSVISRDTEAFF. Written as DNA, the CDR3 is TGTGCCAGCAGCGTTATTAGTCGGGACACTGAAGCTTTCTTT.

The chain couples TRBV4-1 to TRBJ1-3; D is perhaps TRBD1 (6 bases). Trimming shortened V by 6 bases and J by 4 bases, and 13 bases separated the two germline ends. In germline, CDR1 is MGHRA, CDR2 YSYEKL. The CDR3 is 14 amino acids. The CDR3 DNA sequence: TGCGCCAGCAGGTCACAGGGCTCAGGAAACACCATATATTTT. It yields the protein CASRSQGSGNTIYF.

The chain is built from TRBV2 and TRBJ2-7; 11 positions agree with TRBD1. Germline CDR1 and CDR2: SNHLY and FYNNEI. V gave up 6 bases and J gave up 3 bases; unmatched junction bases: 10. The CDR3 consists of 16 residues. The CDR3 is CASRKTGGTGGYEQYF. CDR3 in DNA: TGTGCCAGCAGGAAGACCGGAGGGACAGGGGGCTACGAGCAGTACTTC.

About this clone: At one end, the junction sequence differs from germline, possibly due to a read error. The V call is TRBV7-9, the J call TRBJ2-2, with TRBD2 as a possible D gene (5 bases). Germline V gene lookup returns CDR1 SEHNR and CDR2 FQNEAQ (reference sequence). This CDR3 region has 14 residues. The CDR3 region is CASSLTSGTGELFF. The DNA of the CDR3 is TGTGCCAGCAGCTTAACTTCGGGCACCGGGGAACTGTTTTTT.

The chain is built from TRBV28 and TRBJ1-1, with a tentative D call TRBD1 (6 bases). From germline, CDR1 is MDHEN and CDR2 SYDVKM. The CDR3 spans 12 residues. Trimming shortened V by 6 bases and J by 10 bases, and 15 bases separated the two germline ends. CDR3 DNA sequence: TGTGCCAGCAGCCCAGCGCAAGGGGGAGCTTTCTTT. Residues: CASSPAQGGAFF. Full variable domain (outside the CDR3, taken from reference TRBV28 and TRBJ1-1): DVKVTQSSRYLVKRTGEKVFLECVQDMDHENMFWYRQDPGLGLRLIYFSYDVKMKEKGDIPEGYSVSREKKERFSLILESASTNQTSMYLCASSPAQGGAFFGQGTRLTVV.

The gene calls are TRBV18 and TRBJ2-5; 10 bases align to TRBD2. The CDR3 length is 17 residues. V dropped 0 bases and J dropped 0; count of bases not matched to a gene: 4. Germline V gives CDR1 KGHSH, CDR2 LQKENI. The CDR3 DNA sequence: TGTGCCAGCTCACCACCGGAGCGGGGGGGAAACCAAGAGACCCAGTACTTC. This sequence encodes CASSPPERGGNQETQYF.

The CDR3 DNA reads as TGTGCCAGCAGTAGAATGACAGGGAATCCCACTGAAGCTTTCTTT. As protein: CASSRMTGNPTEAFF. This chain uses TRBV6-5 with TRBJ1-1; TRBD1 matches 7 bases. The CDR3 extends over 15 amino acids. The V gene's germline CDR1 is MNHEY and CDR2 SVGAGI. J gave up 4 bases and V 5 bases, and 10 bases lay outside the gene matches.

Here the CDR3 reads CASRGQTGGTESNTGELFF. The CDR3 DNA sequence: TGTGCCAGCAGGGGCCAGACAGGCGGAACTGAATCGAACACCGGGGAGCTGTTTTTT. The chain uses TRBV27 and TRBJ2-2, with a tentative D call TRBD1 (6 bases). The CDR3 has 19 amino acids. CDR1 is MNHEY and CDR2 is SMNVEV in the germline V gene (reference sequence). Deletions cut 6 bases from V and 0 bases from J, with 23 bases between.